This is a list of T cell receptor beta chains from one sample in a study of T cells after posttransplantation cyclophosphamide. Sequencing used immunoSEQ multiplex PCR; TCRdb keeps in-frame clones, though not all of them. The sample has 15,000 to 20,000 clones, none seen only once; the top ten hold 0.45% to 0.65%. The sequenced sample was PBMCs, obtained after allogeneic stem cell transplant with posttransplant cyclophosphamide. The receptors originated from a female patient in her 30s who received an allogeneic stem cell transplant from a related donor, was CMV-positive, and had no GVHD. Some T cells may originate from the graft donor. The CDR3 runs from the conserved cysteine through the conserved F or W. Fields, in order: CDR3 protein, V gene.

CASSPGTGDSGNTIYF,TRBV18
CASSFLAGVRETQYF,TRBV5-6
CASSATLGTDNQPQHF,TRBV10-2
CASSQGANTEAFF,TRBV4-3
CAMRQGVTESYEQYF,TRBV10-3
CAWSPGGGAGYTF,TRBV30
CASSVASGSYEQFF,TRBV9
CASSWDRGYEQYF,TRBV27
CASSRGLAGTYEQFF,TRBV7-2
CASSRPSTDTQYF,TRBV6-6
CASSLGLAGVDGEQFF,TRBV5-1
CASTLVSEAFF,TRBV6-6
CASSFSRGGGELFF,TRBV7-3
CASSLLYEQYF,TRBV28
CASSYSNYGYTF,TRBV7-2
CASSGTQPDRVYEQYF,TRBV25-1
CASSGPRGYTF,TRBV9
CASRPGRDSPREQYF,TRBV5-1
CASSPDRSYGYTF,TRBV6-5
CASSLGGGRFNEQYF,TRBV7-9
CASSDRLAETQETQYF,TRBV27
CAWSYIYMNTEAFF,TRBV30
CASSFVQGYEQYF,TRBV5-5
CASGFSRDRLTSGANVLTF,TRBV12-5
CASMVGTSGINEQFF,TRBV2
CASTPQGITRRRYGYTF,TRBV19
CASRQVAGDLPEQYF,TRBV19
CASSIGTGSTDTQYF,TRBV19
CASSQEDPVRGGYTF,TRBV4-2